This TCR beta chain was observed in a study of T-cell reconstitution after alpha-beta-depleted transplantation in children listed by TCRdb under 2016. Describing the broader study: The study quantitatively tracked T-cell immune reconstitution after TCRalphabeta/CD19-depleted allogeneic hematopoietic cell transplantation in children using TCR repertoire profiling. General study outcomes and caveats: In some patients, the high TCRbeta diversity seen at day 60 was put down to recipient T cells and intrathymic progenitors that had survived conditioning. About two months after transplant, the apparently early recovery of alphabetaT-cell counts reportedly depended on just several hundred clones that had expanded rapidly and came from non-depleted graft cells. The frequencies of hyperexpanded clones fell over the following months, and after one year, T-cell counts and TCRbeta diversity were mostly attributed to newly produced T cells.

Read against the paper, the sample's treatment or condition label means: allogeneic hematopoietic cell transplantation with graft depleted of TCRalphabeta T cells and CD19 B cells. The transplant recipients were children given TCRalphabeta/CD19-depleted allogeneic hematopoietic cell grafts. For this clonotype: Which antigen it targets is not known. No much larger clone is present one base from it, and per-base qualities are unavailable.

Library preparation was by PCR. Sequenced on an Illumina HiSeq 2500. Molecular barcoding was employed in the preparation of TCR libraries, with unique molecular identifiers being used to normalize TCRbeta repertoire quantification. Through fastp at Q25 and MiXCR, TCRdb rebuilt clones from the public reads, retaining in-frame beta chains. Each record represents a unique CDR3 protein, reported with the most common genes and DNA among its rows. Within this sample are around 700,000 distinct CDR3 sequences, with about an eighth of them counted one time only. The ten top clones hold 0.65% to 0.9% of the sample. The CDR3 has 18 amino acids, counting the end cysteine and phenylalanine. The entry retains the CDR3 DNA only, 54 bases that are in frame from base 1. The germline V gene yields SGHRS for CDR1 and YFSETQ for CDR2. Between the V and J ends, shortened by 0 bases and 5 bases respectively, the junction contains 20 bases.

The clonotype was recovered from a girl aged 2-10 years with congenital amegakaryocytic thrombocytopenia, due to receive a stem cell transplant. The material was PBMCs, obtained before TCRalphabeta/CD19-depleted stem cell transplant. The sequence is built from TRBV5-1 and TRBJ2-2; the D gene identity is not certain. The CDR3 corresponds to CASSLGPLPEKGTGELFF. The DNA sequence is TGCGCCAGCAGCTTGGGACCCCTGCCCGAAAAAGGAACCGGGGAGCTGTTTTTT.